This paragraph covers one TCR beta chain sequence. This clone was observed a single time. Its antigen is unknown. No base quality information exists; no much larger clone differs at one position. The data originate from a study of cytomegalovirus exposure and HLA in healthy donors (dated by TCRdb to the late 2010s). As for the study more broadly: An earlier analysis of roughly 500 of the donors reported 250 to 350 Gb of sequence data and 100 million to 120 million unique TCR beta sequences obtained from about 180 million T cells. Of the roughly 400 genotyped donors, about 80% fell in the genetic ancestry cluster associated with self-reported Caucasian donors. A later analysis re-examined previously published TCR beta repertoires from just over 650 donors and added high-resolution HLA genotyping to investigate patterns of TCR occurrence. Besides the first cohort of 666 subjects, a separate validation cohort made up of some 110 different subjects was used. Donor age, sex, ethnicity and CMV serostatus were compiled alongside the repertoire data. About 320 gigabases of sequencing data and approximately 80 million unique TCR sequences were included in an early release covering about 700 HLA-typed donors. The study aimed to test whether signatures of past pathogen exposure could be identified by cataloging public T cell receptors. A handful of DR-DQ haplotypes were handled as single units for association and clustering because linkage in the cohort was strong. Typing coverage differed by locus: A, B, C, DRB1 and DQB1 were typed in about 629-640 donors, DQA1 in about 500, DPA1 in roughly 590, and DPB1 in about 450. Rather than drawing on any new phenotypic data, the later analysis identified candidate immune exposures from TCR beta sequences and the way those sequences occurred across donors. Class I and class II HLA loci were covered by the typing at four-digit resolution. To predict cytomegalovirus infection status, the study brought together high-throughput TCR immunosequencing, statistical association of individual TCRs with disease status, and machine learning. Across some 400 genotyped donors of the cohort, an average of roughly 250,000 unique TCR beta nucleotide sequences per donor were sequenced, and roughly a sixth of those sequences were non-productive. The study profiled the T cell repertoires of 500 to 800 subjects by immunosequencing and related them to cytomegalovirus serostatus. Genome-wide SNP genotypes for about 65% of the roughly 670 donors were used in a later genetic analysis, which treated that subset as a discovery cohort. To decide whether each TCR beta V gene segment behaved as functional or pseudogenic, an earlier analysis of some 540 of the donors relied on high-throughput TCR beta sequencing. All discovery cohort repertoires had been generated on a single sequencing platform. The research as a whole found: Broadly in line with IMGT annotations, most TCR beta V segments showed up in productive rearrangements about 87% or about 30% of the time in an earlier analysis of about 500 of the donors. In a later analysis, HLA-associated TCR beta chains were found to be more clonally expanded and to have lower generation probabilities than equally common non-associated chains. Some IMGT-functional V segments, including TRBV6-2 and TRBV6-3, could not be told apart with the 87-base-pair reads, so those segments were excluded. A later analysis reported that several top co-occurrence clusters appeared linked to parvovirus B19, influenza, CMV and Epstein-Barr virus. Presence/absence analyses assumed roughly uniform sequencing depth across donors, an assumption that may not hold. While some public TCRs were present in many individuals, most TCR sequences turned up only very rarely across donors. The authors suggested that the approach could potentially be extended to other disease states and immunological phenotypes. A later genetic analysis associated a missense DCLRE1C variant with V-gene and J-gene trimming of TCR beta chains, and an independent cohort replicated the association. Correlated functional status among segregating V segments might be attributable to linkage disequilibrium, but an unknown experimental factor could not be ruled out. A further reported finding was that TCR beta sequences accurately predicted the HLA-A and HLA-B alleles for most subjects in the first cohort. For the cohort, immune exposure information was limited to CMV serostatus. The cohort was sequenced for TCR beta chains only, and without alpha or paired-chain data the features that could be detected were limited. According to a later analysis, most CMV-associated TCR beta chains appeared to be HLA-restricted, and the HLA associations seemed to be driven largely by CMV exposure. A later genetic analysis reported fewer N-insertions in productive TCRs among donors in an Asian-associated ancestry cluster than the approximately 700-donor mean. According to a later analysis, TCR association rates differed among HLA loci, with DRB1 alleles showing the most associated TCRs and HLA-C alleles showing the fewest. Because counts were too low, about 17 rarely observed V segments, including chromosome 9 orphons, were excluded from the earlier analysis of several hundred of the donors. Because HLA typing was unavailable for some donors at each locus, only the typed subset was used in association tests. Strong co-occurrence of HLA alleles, especially DR and DQ, made assigning TCR associations to individual alleles difficult. In a later analysis, about 16,000 TCR beta sequences were associated with specific HLA alleles at a false discovery rate of 0.05. The sequencing pipeline was judged likely to have produced a cluster of highly shared sequence variants as a technical artifact. The study gave a list of some 150 TCR beta chains associated with cytomegalovirus. In both the original and validation cohorts, the classifier was reported to diagnose cytomegalovirus status with high specificity and sensitivity. In vitro tests confirmed that a few of the cytomegalovirus-associated TCR beta chains recognize cytomegalovirus antigens.

The cohort was made up of approximately 700 healthy bone marrow donors. Cohort members were all nominally healthy when sampled, although unrecorded immune exposures were likely present. The donor was CMV seronegative and belonged to the group of 352 seronegative cohort members. A peripheral blood sample was collected from each donor, and TCR beta sequencing was performed on peripheral blood mononuclear cells. Genomic DNA was extracted from the blood cell samples with the Qiagen DNeasy Blood Extraction Kit. The receptor library was made with the immunoSEQ multiplex PCR assay. A mixture of 60 forward primers for TCR Vbeta segments and 13 reverse primers for TCR Jbeta segments was used in the multiplex PCR. A multiplex PCR assay on genomic DNA amplified the CDR3 region of rearranged TCR beta genes. The amplified TCR beta libraries were sequenced on the Illumina HiSeq System as 87-base-pair reads. The published analysis was carried out like this. A later analysis tallied around 87 million unique TCR beta chains across the 660 or so repertoires, and approximately 12 million of those chains were shared by two or more donors. To remove PCR and sequencing errors, raw reads were error-corrected and collapsed into unique sequences using a nearest-neighbor algorithm that merged closely related sequences. V, D and J gene segments were assigned by aligning CDR3 sequences to IMGT reference sequences. Each retained sequence needed at least a six-nucleotide match to both a V gene segment and a J gene segment. A rearrangement counted as productive if the CDR3 had no stop codons and remained in frame with V and J, and every other rearrangement counted as non-productive. Following IMGT convention, CDR3 was defined as the stretch from the second conserved V-encoded cysteine to the conserved J-encoded phenylalanine. The earlier analysis of roughly 590 of the donors excluded sequences that lacked an unambiguous match to a single V gene segment. An earlier analysis of several hundred of the donors called V segments functional above 56.7% productive rearrangements and segregating when the between-donor standard deviation exceeded 5%. A statistical classification framework was built to diagnose cytomegalovirus status from the catalog of TCR beta chain sequences. In a later analysis, TCR nucleotide sequences were compared against IMGT/GENE-DB human TR gene sequences so that V and J genes could be assigned. In a later analysis, CDR3 sequences and most-parsimonious VDJ recombination scenarios were assigned using the TCRdist pipeline. A later analysis defined each TCR beta chain by its CDR3 amino acid sequence plus V-gene family, and excluded reads lacking a unique V-gene family. In a later analysis, around 650 highly shared, low-generation-probability nucleotide sequences were removed to address suspected cross-contamination and a sequencing artifact. For each public chain, a later analysis derived a clonal expansion index from normalized ranks of inferred template counts within each repertoire. In a later analysis, generation probabilities were computed with a VDJ recombination model fitted to out-of-frame rearrangements, and the resulting probabilities were checked against IGoR. In a later analysis, TCR-TCR, TCR-HLA and TCR-CMV co-occurrence was scored with hypergeometric tests, and a repertoire-size bias correction was applied to TCR pairs. To estimate false discovery rates, a later analysis permuted the HLA or CMV assignments 20 times. In a later analysis, co-occurring TCRs were grouped using DBSCAN, with TCRdist sequence similarity added in when clustering inside HLA-allele-positive subsets. For co-occurrence clustering, repertoires with fewer than 30,000 or more than 120,000 public chains were excluded, along with a handful of repertoires with anomalous nucleotide sharing. TCRdb stores this immuneACCESS table with in-frame sequences only. Part of the clones is absent; in the studies checked, under half of the shortfall reflects unresolved V genes, and no reason is known for the rest. From that table come the V and J calls and clone size; the DNA was used to work out D and trimming. The sample records 120,000 or so clones, 80% of which are singletons. 2.5% to 3% of the sample comes from the top ten.

CDR1 and CDR2 were assigned from the germline V gene as MRHNA and SNTAGT. Trimmed from V: 4 bases; trimmed from J: 7 bases; junction bases lacking a gene match: 6. Inclusive of the bounding cysteine and phenylalanine, the CDR3 is 14 residues long. Only CDR3 DNA remains: 42 bases, in frame from the first base. Here the chain combines TRBV6-4 and TRBJ2-1, with 8 middle bases fitting TRBD2. The sequence was collected from a man aged 25 to 40 in good health and CMV-seronegative. The sample consisted of PBMCs. The CDR3 in this case is CASSVREGSNEQFF. The nucleotides read TGTGCCAGCAGTGTCCGGGAGGGGTCAAATGAGCAGTTCTTC.